The 9 T cell receptor beta chains in this list originate from one sample, sequenced in a study of technical replicates of blood from a handful of donors. TCRdb's copy holds only in-frame clones and misses some; the assay was immunoSEQ multiplex PCR. The sample consists of about 81,000 clones, around 96% of them appearing once. The sequenced sample was T cells isolated from PBMCs. These receptor sequences come from a human donor in good health.

This chain connects TRBV7-8 to TRBJ2-1; a weak D match, TRBD2 (5 bases). The CDR3 extends over 12 amino acids. CDR1 and CDR2 (germline): SGHVS, FQNEAQ. Trimming removed 6 bases from V and 8 bases from J, with 11 bases in between. The CDR3 reads CASSSSWDEQFF. The CDR3 region has the DNA TGTGCCAGCAGTTCTAGCTGGGATGAGCAGTTCTTC.

This chain joins TRBV7-9 and TRBJ2-1, with D tentatively TRBD1 (5 bases). There are 12 residues in the CDR3. Trimming stripped 1 base from V and 11 bases from J, with 9 bases between. The germline V gene has CDR1 SEHNR and CDR2 FQNEAQ (reference sequence). The CDR3 DNA reads as TGTGCCAGCAGCTTAGGAACAGGCCAGCAGTTCTTC. Protein sequence: CASSLGTGQQFF.

The rearrangement uses TRBV10-1 and TRBJ2-3, with a tentative D call TRBD2 (5 bases). Trimming cost V 2 bases and J 3 bases, with 9 bases left between them. The CDR3 runs to 14 residues. Germline loops: CDR1 WNHNN, CDR2 SYGVQD (reference sequence). The CDR3 bases are TGCGCCAGCAGTGAGAGCGGCCTAACAGATACGCAGTATTTT. Translation: CASSESGLTDTQYF.

The chain employs TRBV25-1 and TRBJ2-1, with TRBD1 as a possible D gene (6 bases). This CDR3 is built from 10 residues. CDR1 is MGHDK and CDR2 is SYGVNS in the germline V gene. Trimming cost V 6 bases and J 12 bases, with 9 bases left between them. CDR3 nucleotides: TGTGCCAGCAGCTTGGACAGGCAGTTCTTC. Translation: CASSLDRQFF.

The chain links TRBV7-2 to TRBJ2-7; TRBD1 aligns across 7 bases. J gave up 6 bases and V 7 bases, and 6 bases lay outside the gene matches. The CDR3 runs 12 residues. Germline assignment: CDR1 SGHTA and CDR2 FQGNSA. In nucleotides, the CDR3 is TGTGCCAGCACCAAGGACAGGCTCGAGCAGTACTTC. This encodes CASTKDRLEQYF.

The J gene is TRBJ1-2, the V gene TRBV9; D ambiguous. CDR1 and CDR2 (germline): SGDLS, YYNGEE. This CDR3 is 14 amino acids long. Deletions cut 0 bases from V and 3 bases from J, with 9 bases between. The CDR3 DNA sequence: TGTGCCAGCAGCGTAGGCATCGAGGACTATGGCTACACCTTC. This codes for CASSVGIEDYGYTF.

V gene TRBV5-1 combines with J gene TRBJ1-1; no reliable D call. The CDR3 is made up of 11 amino acids. V lost 4 bases, J lost 7 bases, and 8 bases lay in between. Germline values: CDR1 SGHRS, CDR2 YFSETQ. In DNA, the CDR3 is TGCGCCAGCAGCCGAGGTGTTGAAGCTTTCTTT. It codes for CASSRGVEAFF.

This chain links TRBV7-9 with TRBJ2-7; TRBD2 matches at 8 bases. J lost 4 bases, V lost 5 bases, and 4 bases had no gene match. The CDR3 runs 13 residues. Germline values: CDR1 SEHNR, CDR2 FQNEAQ (reference sequence). The CDR3 loop is CASSPRGGYEQYF. CDR3 nucleotides: TGTGCCAGCAGCCCCCGGGGGGGGTACGAGCAGTACTTC.

This chain links TRBV28 with TRBJ2-7, with 7 positions matching TRBD1. Germline trimming cut 6 bases from V and 3 bases from J; bases unmatched to any gene: 8. The CDR3 covers 14 residues. In germline, CDR1 is MDHEN, CDR2 SYDVKM. The CDR3, as DNA: TGTGCCAGCAGCCCGACAGGGTTGCTCTACGAGCAGTACTTC. This codes for CASSPTGLLYEQYF.